This T cell receptor beta chain was recovered during a study of regulatory T cells. Findings and caveats of the study: Skewed V and J usage and few unique V-J pairs marked patient repertoires, most in Tregs. Hydrophobic residues at CDR3 positions 6 and 7 were enriched in conventional CD4+ T cells of CD3G-deficient patients.

All CD3G-deficient patients showed autoimmunity, more severe in two. Patients aged 2 to 39 years had fewer naive and more memory CD4+ and CD8+ T cells. CD4+ cells were sorted into CD25-high CD127-low regulatory cells and CD25-low CD127-high conventional cells. The PCR used 52 TRBV and 13 TRBJ primers. Only in-frame clones appear in the TCRdb table, and some are missing; sequencing was by immunoSEQ multiplex PCR. The data hold about 21,000 clones, with nearly 90% observed a single time. V lost 5 bases and J 5 bases, leaving 9 bases between the germline ends. In germline, CDR1 is SEHNR, CDR2 FQNEAQ (reference sequence). This CDR3 spans 13 amino acids. Points on this clone: The antigen is unknown.

Specimen: conventional CD4+ T cells sorted from blood. This rearrangement joins TRBV7-9 to TRBJ2-2; a possible D gene is TRBD1 (6 bases). This TCR derives from a child aged 5-17 years with CD3G deficiency. This CDR3 reads CASSLQGTGELFF. DNA for the CDR3: TGTGCCAGCAGCCTACAGGGAACCGGGGAGCTGTTTTTT. Full variable domain (rest looked up from reference TRBV7-9 and TRBJ2-2): DTGVSQNPRHKITKRGQNVTFRCDPISEHNRLYWYRQTLGQGPEFLTYFQNEAQLEKSRLLSDRFSAERPKGSFSTLEIQRTEQGDSAMYLCASSLQGTGELFFGEGSRLTVL.